This T cell receptor (beta chain) came from a study of technical replicates of blood from several donors. V gave up 8 bases and J gave up 5 bases, with 13 bases separating them. The germline gives CDR1 MNHEY, CDR2 SVGAGI. The CDR3 sequence is 13 residues long. Profiled with immunoSEQ multiplex PCR; TCRdb holds only in-frame clones, not every one. The data show some 68,000 clones, nearly 97% seen once. Sequencing input: T cells isolated from PBMCs. This chain uses TRBV6-5 with TRBJ1-5, with D possibly TRBD1 on 5 matching bases. This clonotype was obtained from a human donor in good health. The CDR3 protein is CASSAGPHQPQHF. The DNA of the CDR3 is TGTGCCAGCTCCGCGGGGCCCCATCAGCCCCAGCATTTT.